This T cell receptor (beta chain) was recorded in a study of shared clonotypes between healthy human individuals. As defined, naive CD8 cells were CD45RO-negative and positively selected for CCR7, with terminally differentiated effector memory CD45RA+ cells excluded. Profiled with immunoSEQ multiplex PCR; TCRdb holds only in-frame clones, not every one. The data hold just over 2,000,000 clones, with about 95% observed a single time. Specimen: naive CD8+ T cells sorted from blood. The receptor's source is a young man in good health.

CDR3 residues: CASSLAPGTGRTDTQYF. Written as DNA, the CDR3 is TGTGCCAGCAGCTTAGCCCCCGGGACAGGGCGCACAGATACGCAGTATTTT. The V call is TRBV7-9, the J call TRBJ2-3, with TRBD1 matching over 9 bases. The CDR3 runs 17 residues. The V gene's germline CDR1 is SEHNR and CDR2 FQNEAQ (reference sequence). The trim removed 0 bases at V and 1 base at J, leaving 5 bases unmatched.